This T cell receptor beta chain is from a study of Ad26.COV2.S vaccination and SARS-CoV-2 variants. Across the study: Recipients of Ad26.COV2.S got it intramuscularly, once or twice 56 days apart. Study conclusions and caveats: Placebo recipients showed lower spike-specific TCR breadth than vaccinees.

Noted treatment: roughly 19 received Ad26.COV2.S at low or high dose, single or two shots; 5 received placebo; per-sample allocation not given. Day 63 after the first injection of vaccine or placebo was the sampling time. The germline CDR1 and CDR2 sequences are KGHSH and LQKENI. The CDR3 consists of 17 residues. The V segment lost 0 bases and the J segment 4 bases; nucleotides outside the gene matches: 8. Profiling relied on immunoSEQ multiplex PCR, and the TCRdb table lists in-frame clones only, not all of them. The table records about 350,000 clones, around 90% of them present only once. As regards this clone: As yet, its antigen is unknown.

The material was peripheral blood, obtained in a trial of Ad26.COV2.S vaccine versus placebo. The V call is TRBV18, the J call TRBJ2-1, with 8 bases fitting TRBD1. This receptor was obtained from a person between 18 and 59 years old who received the Ad26.COV2.S COVID-19 vaccine or a placebo. The CDR3 spells CASSPPTGTGFYNEQFF. As DNA, the CDR3 is TGTGCCAGCTCACCACCGACGGGGACAGGCTTTTACAATGAGCAGTTCTTC.